This T cell receptor (beta chain) was sequenced in a study of blood T cell repertoires in COVID-19. Unmatched junction bases numbered 12, after V lost 3 bases and J lost 6 bases. CDR1 SGDLS and CDR2 YYNGEE come from the germline V gene. The CDR3 consists of 16 residues. The protocol was immunoSEQ multiplex PCR, while the TCRdb copy is restricted to in-frame clones and leaves out a portion. In the table there are more than 250,000 clones, 80% to 90% of which are singletons. The TCR was taken from a man aged 50-60 years with active or convalescent COVID-19. Sequenced input: peripheral blood. The rearrangement links TRBV9 to TRBJ2-3; TRBD2 matches 8 bases. The CDR3 nucleotides are TGTGCCAGCAGCGGAGATAGCGGGACCCGGAAGGATACGCAGTATTTT. This codes for CASSGDSGTRKDTQYF.